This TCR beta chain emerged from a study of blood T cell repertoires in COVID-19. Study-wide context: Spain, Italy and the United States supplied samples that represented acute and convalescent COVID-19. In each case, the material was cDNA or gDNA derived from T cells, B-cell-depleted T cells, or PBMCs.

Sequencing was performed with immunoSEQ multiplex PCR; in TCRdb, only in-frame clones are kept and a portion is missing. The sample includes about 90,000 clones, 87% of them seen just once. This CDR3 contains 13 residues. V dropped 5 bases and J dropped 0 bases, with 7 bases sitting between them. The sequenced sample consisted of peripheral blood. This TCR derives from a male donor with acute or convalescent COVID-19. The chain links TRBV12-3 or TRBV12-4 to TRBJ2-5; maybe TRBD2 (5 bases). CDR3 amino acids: CASSPTNQETQYF. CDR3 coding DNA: TGTGCCAGCAGTCCGACTAACCAAGAGACCCAGTACTTC.